The rows below give T cell receptor beta chains drawn from one sample of a study of T-cell memory formation after mild COVID-19. TCRdb re-analysed the 5' RACE reads in MiXCR, keeping a single row per CDR3 protein. The table includes approximately 580,000 distinct CDR3 sequences, roughly 20% detected once. The specimen sequenced was PBMCs or a T cell subset sorted from them (not recorded which). These receptors all come from an adult woman who had mild COVID-19 (a few samples of this study predate the infection). Cell type and time point are not known. Each CDR3 is given with its conserved first and last residue. The D gene is left open where the match is weak. Size is omitted from some rows. Given values are once, few, many or a class for expanded clones.

CDR3 protein: CASSLGGSLQFF; CDR3 DNA: TGTGCCAGCAGTTTAGGCGGTAGTTTACAGTTCTTC; J gene: TRBJ2-1; V gene: TRBV12-3/TRBV12-4; clone size: .; D gene: .
CDR3 protein: CASSYSGLGWTSPYTGELFF; CDR3 DNA: TGTGCCAGCAGTTACTCTGGTCTAGGGTGGACTAGCCCGTACACCGGGGAGCTGTTTTTT; J gene: TRBJ2-2; V gene: TRBV6-5; clone size: few; D gene: TRBD2
CDR3 protein: CASSEKGLAHYEQYF; CDR3 DNA: TGTGCCAGCAGTGAGAAGGGACTAGCCCACTACGAGCAGTACTTC; J gene: TRBJ2-7; V gene: TRBV6-1; clone size: .; D gene: TRBD2
CDR3 protein: CASSQGRGNTGELFF; CDR3 DNA: TGTGCCAGCAGCCAAGGCCGTGGTAACACCGGGGAGCTGTTTTTT; J gene: TRBJ2-2; V gene: TRBV3-1; clone size: few; D gene: .
CDR3 protein: CASGKQGWETQYF; CDR3 DNA: TGTGCCAGCGGCAAACAGGGTTGGGAGACCCAGTACTTC; J gene: TRBJ2-5; V gene: TRBV27; clone size: .; D gene: .
CDR3 protein: CSPTRDSLRGLHEQYF; CDR3 DNA: TGCAGCCCCACCCGGGACTCACTAAGGGGACTCCACGAGCAGTACTTC; J gene: TRBJ2-7; V gene: TRBV29-1; clone size: many; D gene: .
CDR3 protein: CASRRGQGARMNTEAFF; CDR3 DNA: TGTGCCAGCAGGAGAGGACAGGGGGCCCGGATGAACACTGAAGCTTTCTTT; J gene: TRBJ1-1; V gene: TRBV2; clone size: few; D gene: TRBD1
CDR3 protein: CASSLKRNLLGNEQFF; CDR3 DNA: TGTGCCAGCAGCCTAAAAAGGAACCTACTGGGCAATGAGCAGTTCTTC; J gene: TRBJ2-1; V gene: TRBV7-2; clone size: .; D gene: .
CDR3 protein: CASSPGEWDGDTEAFF; CDR3 DNA: TGTGCCAGCAGCCCAGGGGAGTGGGACGGAGACACTGAAGCTTTCTTT; J gene: TRBJ1-1; V gene: TRBV7-9; clone size: few; D gene: .
CDR3 protein: CASSTRQGGEKLFF; CDR3 DNA: TGTGCCAGCAGCACCCGACAGGGTGGAGAAAAACTGTTTTTT; J gene: TRBJ1-4; V gene: TRBV12-3/TRBV12-4; clone size: .; D gene: TRBD1
CDR3 protein: CASSPSGGEQYF; CDR3 DNA: TGTGCCAGCAGCCCCTCGGGGGGTGAGCAGTACTTC; J gene: TRBJ2-7; V gene: TRBV12-3/TRBV12-4; clone size: .; D gene: TRBD2
CDR3 protein: CASRNTGPGEKLFF; CDR3 DNA: TGTGCCAGCAGAAATACAGGTCCAGGAGAAAAACTGTTTTTT; J gene: TRBJ1-4; V gene: TRBV12-3/TRBV12-4; clone size: .; D gene: .
CDR3 protein: CASGLVHHEQFF; CDR3 DNA: TGTGCTAGTGGTTTGGTACACCATGAGCAGTTCTTC; J gene: TRBJ2-1; V gene: TRBV12-5; clone size: few; D gene: .
CDR3 protein: CSAQGLVAGELFF; CDR3 DNA: TGCAGTGCCCAGGGACTAGTTGCCGGGGAGCTGTTTTTT; J gene: TRBJ2-2; V gene: TRBV20-1; clone size: .; D gene: TRBD2
CDR3 protein: CASSVSGQGKSYGYTF; CDR3 DNA: TGTGCCAGCAGCGTCTCCGGACAGGGCAAGAGCTATGGCTACACCTTC; J gene: TRBJ1-2; V gene: TRBV9; clone size: once; D gene: TRBD1
CDR3 protein: CASSFTRDRAYEQYF; CDR3 DNA: TGTGCCAGCAGTTTCACCCGGGACAGAGCCTACGAGCAGTACTTC; J gene: TRBJ2-7; V gene: TRBV12-3/TRBV12-4; clone size: once; D gene: TRBD1
CDR3 protein: CASIYAAGWTDTQYF; CDR3 DNA: TGTGCCAGCATATACGCAGCGGGATGGACAGATACGCAGTATTTT; J gene: TRBJ2-3; V gene: TRBV2; clone size: few; D gene: TRBD2
CDR3 protein: CASSDSDVGIYGYTF; CDR3 DNA: TGTGCCAGCAGTGACTCGGATGTGGGGATCTATGGCTACACCTTC; J gene: TRBJ1-2; V gene: TRBV6-4; clone size: few; D gene: .
CDR3 protein: CASSTVTGIPLFF; CDR3 DNA: TGTGCCAGCAGCACCGTCACAGGGATACCGCTGTTTTTT; J gene: TRBJ1-4; V gene: TRBV6-2/TRBV6-3; clone size: .; D gene: .
CDR3 protein: CASSLMNPGRNEQFF; CDR3 DNA: TGTGCCAGCAGCTTAATGAATCCGGGTCGGAATGAGCAGTTCTTC; J gene: TRBJ2-1; V gene: TRBV7-2; clone size: .; D gene: .
CDR3 protein: CASGLLVEETQYF; CDR3 DNA: TGTGCCAGTGGCCTCCTGGTTGAAGAGACCCAGTACTTC; J gene: TRBJ2-5; V gene: TRBV7-2; clone size: .; D gene: .
CDR3 protein: CASSSMGLAGGPGSYNEQFF; CDR3 DNA: TGTGCCAGTAGTTCCATGGGACTAGCGGGGGGGCCGGGCTCCTACAATGAGCAGTTCTTC; J gene: TRBJ2-1; V gene: TRBV19; clone size: .; D gene: TRBD2
CDR3 protein: CASSLEAQPDTQYF; CDR3 DNA: TGTGCCAGCAGCTTAGAAGCCCAACCAGATACGCAGTATTTT; J gene: TRBJ2-3; V gene: TRBV7-8; clone size: many; D gene: .
CDR3 protein: CASSPIGGVYGYTF; CDR3 DNA: TGTGCCAGCAGCCCCATAGGGGGGGTCTATGGCTACACCTTC; J gene: TRBJ1-2; V gene: TRBV9; clone size: few; D gene: .
CDR3 protein: CASSSLMGRLNTEAFF; CDR3 DNA: TGTGCCAGCAGCTCGTTAATGGGCCGGTTGAACACTGAAGCTTTCTTT; J gene: TRBJ1-1; V gene: TRBV7-8; clone size: few; D gene: .
CDR3 protein: CASSHTGYEQFF; CDR3 DNA: TGCGCCAGCAGCCATACAGGGTATGAGCAGTTCTTC; J gene: TRBJ2-1; V gene: TRBV4-3; clone size: .; D gene: .
CDR3 protein: CASSPYNRGEAFF; CDR3 DNA: TGTGCCAGCAGCCCTTACAACAGGGGAGAAGCTTTCTTT; J gene: TRBJ1-1; V gene: TRBV5-4; clone size: many; D gene: TRBD1
CDR3 protein: CASSPRQGDSPLHF; CDR3 DNA: TGTGCCAGCTCACCGAGACAGGGTGATTCACCCCTCCACTTT; J gene: TRBJ1-6; V gene: TRBV18; clone size: few; D gene: TRBD1
CDR3 protein: CASSPTGLAEAFF; CDR3 DNA: TGTGCCAGCAGCCCGACAGGGTTGGCTGAAGCTTTCTTT; J gene: TRBJ1-1; V gene: TRBV27; clone size: few; D gene: TRBD1